This T cell receptor (beta chain) was identified during a study of patients and donors after allogeneic stem cell transplantation. MiXCR, applied by TCRdb to the RT-PCR reads, yields one record per CDR3 protein. In the table there are 100,000 to 120,000 distinct CDR3 sequences, approximately 35% of which are singletons. This clonotype was counted only a few times. CDR3 length: 13 residues. Germline-derived CDR1 and CDR2 are DFQATT and SNEGSKA (reference sequence). V shed 0 bases and J shed 4 bases, with 7 bases lying between them. The genes are TRBV20-1 and TRBJ1-5; no reliable D call. The sequencing sample was made of blood, either unsorted or a sorted T cell fraction (not recorded which). The clonotype comes from a human donor who was either an allogeneic HSCT recipient or a stem cell or donor lymphocyte infusion donor (not recorded which). It is not recorded whose cells these are; they may come from a transplant donor. Here the CDR3 reads CSARDWVNQPQHF. The DNA of the CDR3 is TGCAGTGCTAGAGATTGGGTAAATCAGCCCCAGCATTTT.